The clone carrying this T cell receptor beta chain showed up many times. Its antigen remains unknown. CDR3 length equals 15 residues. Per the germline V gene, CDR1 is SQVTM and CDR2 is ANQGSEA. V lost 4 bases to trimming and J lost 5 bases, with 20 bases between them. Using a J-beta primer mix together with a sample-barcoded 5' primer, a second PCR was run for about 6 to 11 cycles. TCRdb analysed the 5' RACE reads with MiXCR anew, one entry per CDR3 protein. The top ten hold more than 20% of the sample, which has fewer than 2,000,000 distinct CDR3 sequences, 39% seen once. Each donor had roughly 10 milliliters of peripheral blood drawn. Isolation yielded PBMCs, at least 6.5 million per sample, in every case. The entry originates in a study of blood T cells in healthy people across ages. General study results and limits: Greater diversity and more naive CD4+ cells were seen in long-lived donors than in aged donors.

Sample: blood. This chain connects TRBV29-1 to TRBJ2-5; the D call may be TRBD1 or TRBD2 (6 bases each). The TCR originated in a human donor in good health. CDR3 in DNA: TGCAGCGTTGTCCCGACTCGGGGGCCCCACGAGACCCAGTACTTC. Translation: CSVVPTRGPHETQYF.